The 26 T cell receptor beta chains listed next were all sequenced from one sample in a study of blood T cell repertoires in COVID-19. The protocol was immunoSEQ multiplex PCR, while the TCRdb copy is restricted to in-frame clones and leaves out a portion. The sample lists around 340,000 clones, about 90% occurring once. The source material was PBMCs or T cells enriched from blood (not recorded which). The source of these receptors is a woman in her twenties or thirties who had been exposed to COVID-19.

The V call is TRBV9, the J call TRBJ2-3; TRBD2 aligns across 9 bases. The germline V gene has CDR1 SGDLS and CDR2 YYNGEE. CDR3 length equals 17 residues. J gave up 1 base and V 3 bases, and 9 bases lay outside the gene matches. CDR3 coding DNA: TGTGCCAGCAGCGCCTTTAGCGGGAGAAGCGGCACAGATACGCAGTATTTT. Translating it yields CASSAFSGRSGTDTQYF.

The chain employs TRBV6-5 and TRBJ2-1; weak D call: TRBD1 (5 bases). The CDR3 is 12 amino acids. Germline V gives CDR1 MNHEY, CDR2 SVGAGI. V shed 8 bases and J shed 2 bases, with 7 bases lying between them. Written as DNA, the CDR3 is TGTGCCAGCTGGACACCCTACAATGAGCAGTTCTTC. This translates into CASWTPYNEQFF.

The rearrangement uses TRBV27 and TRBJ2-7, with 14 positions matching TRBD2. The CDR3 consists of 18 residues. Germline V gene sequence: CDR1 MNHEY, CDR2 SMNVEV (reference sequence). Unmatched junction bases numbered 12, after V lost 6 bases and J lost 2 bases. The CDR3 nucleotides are TGTGCCAGCAGCTATCGGAGACTAGCGGGAGGGGGGACCTACGAGCAGTACTTC. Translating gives CASSYRRLAGGGTYEQYF.

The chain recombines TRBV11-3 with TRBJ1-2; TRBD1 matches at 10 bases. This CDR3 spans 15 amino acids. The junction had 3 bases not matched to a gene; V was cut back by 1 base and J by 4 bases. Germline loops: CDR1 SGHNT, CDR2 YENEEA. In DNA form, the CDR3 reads TGTGCCAGCAGCTTAGGGGACAGGGGCGGCTATGGCTACACCTTC. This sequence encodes CASSLGDRGGYGYTF.

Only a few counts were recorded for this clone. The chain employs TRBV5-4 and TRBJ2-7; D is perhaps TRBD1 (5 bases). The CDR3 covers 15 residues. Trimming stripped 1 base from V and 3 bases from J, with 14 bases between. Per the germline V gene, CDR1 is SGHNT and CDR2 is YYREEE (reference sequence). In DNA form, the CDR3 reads TGTGCCAGCAGCTTGAAACAGGTTGGCGACTACGAGCAGTACTTC. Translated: CASSLKQVGDYEQYF.

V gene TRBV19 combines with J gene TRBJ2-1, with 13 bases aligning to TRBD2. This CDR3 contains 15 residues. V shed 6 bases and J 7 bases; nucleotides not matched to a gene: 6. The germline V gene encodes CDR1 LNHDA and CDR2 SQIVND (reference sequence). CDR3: CASRSMGLAGNEQFF. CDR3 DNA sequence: TGTGCCAGTAGGTCCATGGGACTAGCGGGGAATGAGCAGTTCTTC.

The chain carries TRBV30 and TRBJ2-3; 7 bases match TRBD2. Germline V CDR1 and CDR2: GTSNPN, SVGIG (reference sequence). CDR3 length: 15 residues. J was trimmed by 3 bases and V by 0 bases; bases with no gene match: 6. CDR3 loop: CAWSVGGSGTDTQYF. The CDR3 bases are TGTGCCTGGAGTGTTGGCGGGAGTGGGACAGATACGCAGTATTTT.

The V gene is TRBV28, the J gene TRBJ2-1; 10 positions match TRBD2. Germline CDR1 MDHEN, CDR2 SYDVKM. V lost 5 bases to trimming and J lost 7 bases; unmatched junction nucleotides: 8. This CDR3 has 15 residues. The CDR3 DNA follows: TGTGCCAGCAGTGGGGGGACTAGCGAGAGAAATGAGCAGTTCTTC. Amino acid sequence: CASSGGTSERNEQFF.

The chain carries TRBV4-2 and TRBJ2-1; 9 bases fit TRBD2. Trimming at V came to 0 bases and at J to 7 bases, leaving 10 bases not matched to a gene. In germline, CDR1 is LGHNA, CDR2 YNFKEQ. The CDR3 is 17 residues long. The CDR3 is CASSQDVGVAGENEQFF. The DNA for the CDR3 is TGTGCCAGCAGCCAAGATGTTGGGGTAGCGGGAGAGAATGAGCAGTTCTTC.

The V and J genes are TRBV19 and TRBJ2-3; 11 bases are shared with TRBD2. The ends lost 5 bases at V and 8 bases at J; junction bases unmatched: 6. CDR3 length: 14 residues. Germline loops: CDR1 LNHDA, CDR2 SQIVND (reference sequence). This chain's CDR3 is CASSSNGLAGTQYF. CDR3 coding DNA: TGTGCCAGTAGTTCTAACGGACTAGCGGGTACGCAGTATTTT.

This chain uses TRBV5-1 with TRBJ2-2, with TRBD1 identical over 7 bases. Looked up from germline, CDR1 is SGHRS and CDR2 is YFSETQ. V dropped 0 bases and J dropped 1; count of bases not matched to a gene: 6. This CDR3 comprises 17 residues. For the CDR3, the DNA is TGCGCCAGCAGCTTGGCCACCGGGACAGTGAACACCGGGGAGCTGTTTTTT. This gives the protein CASSLATGTVNTGELFF.

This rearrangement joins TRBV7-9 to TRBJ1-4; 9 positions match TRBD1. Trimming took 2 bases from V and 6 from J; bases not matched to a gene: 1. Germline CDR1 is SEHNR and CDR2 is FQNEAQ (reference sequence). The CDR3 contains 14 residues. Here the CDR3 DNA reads TGTGCCAGCAGCTTAAGACAGGGGGATGAAAAACTGTTTTTT. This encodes CASSLRQGDEKLFF. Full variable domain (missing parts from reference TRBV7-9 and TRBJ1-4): DTGVSQNPRHKITKRGQNVTFRCDPISEHNRLYWYRQTLGQGPEFLTYFQNEAQLEKSRLLSDRFSAERPKGSFSTLEIQRTEQGDSAMYLCASSLRQGDEKLFFGSGTQLSVL.

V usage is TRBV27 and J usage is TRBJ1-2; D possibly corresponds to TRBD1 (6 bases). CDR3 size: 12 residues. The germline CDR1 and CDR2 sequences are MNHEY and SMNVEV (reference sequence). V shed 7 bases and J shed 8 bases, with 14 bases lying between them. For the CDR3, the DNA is TGTGCCAGCATGACAGGCTCGAAAGGCTACACCTTC. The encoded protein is CASMTGSKGYTF.

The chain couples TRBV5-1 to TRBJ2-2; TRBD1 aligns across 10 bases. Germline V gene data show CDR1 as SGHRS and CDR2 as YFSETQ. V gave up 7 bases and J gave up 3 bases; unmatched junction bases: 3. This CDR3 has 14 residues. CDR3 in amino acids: CASGTGADTGELFF. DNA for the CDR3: TGCGCCAGCGGGACAGGGGCCGACACCGGGGAGCTGTTTTTT. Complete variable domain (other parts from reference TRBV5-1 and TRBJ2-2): KAGVTQTPRYLIKTRGQQVTLSCSPISGHRSVSWYQQTPGQGLQFLFEYFSETQRNKGNFPGRFSGRQFSNSRSEMNVSTLELGDSALYLCASGTGADTGELFFGEGSRLTVL.

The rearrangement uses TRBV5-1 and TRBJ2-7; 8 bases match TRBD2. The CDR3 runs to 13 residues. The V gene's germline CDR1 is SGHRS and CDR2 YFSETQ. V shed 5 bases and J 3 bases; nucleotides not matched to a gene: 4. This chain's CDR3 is CASSAGGFYEQYF. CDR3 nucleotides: TGCGCCAGCAGTGCGGGAGGATTCTACGAGCAGTACTTC.

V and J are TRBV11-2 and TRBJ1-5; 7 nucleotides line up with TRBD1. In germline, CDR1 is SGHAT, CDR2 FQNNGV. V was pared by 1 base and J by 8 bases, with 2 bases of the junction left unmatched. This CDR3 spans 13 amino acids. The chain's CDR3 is CASSLGQGEPQHF. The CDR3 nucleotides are TGTGCCAGCAGCTTAGGACAGGGAGAGCCCCAGCATTTT.

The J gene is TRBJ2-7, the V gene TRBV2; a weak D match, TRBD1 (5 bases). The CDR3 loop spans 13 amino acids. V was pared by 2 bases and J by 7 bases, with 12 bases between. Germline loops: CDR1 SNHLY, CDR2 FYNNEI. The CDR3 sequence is CASSELRVEEQYF. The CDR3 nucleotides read TGTGCCAGCAGTGAACTCAGGGTTGAAGAGCAGTACTTC.

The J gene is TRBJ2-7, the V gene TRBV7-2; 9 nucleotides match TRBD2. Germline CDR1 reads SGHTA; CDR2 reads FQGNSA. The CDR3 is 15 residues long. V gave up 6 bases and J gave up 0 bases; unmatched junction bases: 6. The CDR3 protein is CASSLTSGDSYEQYF. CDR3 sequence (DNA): TGTGCCAGCAGTTTGACTAGCGGAGACTCCTACGAGCAGTACTTC. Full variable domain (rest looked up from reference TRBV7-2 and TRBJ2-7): GAGVSQSPSNKVTEKGKDVELRCDPISGHTALYWYRQSLGQGLEFLIYFQGNSAPDKSGLPSDRFSAERTGGSVSTLTIQRTQQEDSAVYLCASSLTSGDSYEQYFGPGTRLTVT.

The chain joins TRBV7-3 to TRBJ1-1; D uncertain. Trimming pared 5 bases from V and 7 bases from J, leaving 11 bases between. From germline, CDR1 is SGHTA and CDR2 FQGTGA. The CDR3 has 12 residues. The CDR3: CASSPARGEAFF. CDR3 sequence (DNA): TGTGCCAGCAGCCCCGCTCGGGGTGAAGCTTTCTTT.

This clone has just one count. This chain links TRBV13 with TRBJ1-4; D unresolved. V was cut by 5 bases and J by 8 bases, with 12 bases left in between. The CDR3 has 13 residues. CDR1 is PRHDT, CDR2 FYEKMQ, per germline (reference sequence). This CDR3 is CASSPKPREKLFF. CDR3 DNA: TGTGCCAGCAGCCCCAAGCCTAGGGAAAAACTGTTTTTT.

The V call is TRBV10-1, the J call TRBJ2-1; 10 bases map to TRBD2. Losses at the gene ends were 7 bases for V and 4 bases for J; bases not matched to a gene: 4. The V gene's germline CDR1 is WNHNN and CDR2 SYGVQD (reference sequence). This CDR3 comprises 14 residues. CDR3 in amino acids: CASTEREGYNEQFF. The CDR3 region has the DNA TGCGCCAGCACGGAGCGGGAGGGGTACAATGAGCAGTTCTTC.

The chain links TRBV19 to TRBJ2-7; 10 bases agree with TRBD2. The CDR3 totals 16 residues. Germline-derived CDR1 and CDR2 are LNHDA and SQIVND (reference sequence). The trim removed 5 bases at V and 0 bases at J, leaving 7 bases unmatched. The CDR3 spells CASSFGTSESSYEQYF. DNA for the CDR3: TGTGCCAGTAGTTTCGGGACTAGCGAGAGCTCCTACGAGCAGTACTTC. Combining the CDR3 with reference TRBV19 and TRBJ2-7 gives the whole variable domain DGGITQSPKYLFRKEGQNVTLSCEQNLNHDAMYWYRQDPGQGLRLIYYSQIVNDFQKGDIAEGYSVSREKKESFPLTVTSAQKNPTAFYLCASSFGTSESSYEQYFGPGTRLTVT.

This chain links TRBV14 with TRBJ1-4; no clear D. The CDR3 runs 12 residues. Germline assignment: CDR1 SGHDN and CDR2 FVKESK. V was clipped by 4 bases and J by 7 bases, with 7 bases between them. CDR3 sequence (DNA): TGTGCCAGCAGCCGGAGGACTGAAAAACTGTTTTTT. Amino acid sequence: CASSRRTEKLFF.

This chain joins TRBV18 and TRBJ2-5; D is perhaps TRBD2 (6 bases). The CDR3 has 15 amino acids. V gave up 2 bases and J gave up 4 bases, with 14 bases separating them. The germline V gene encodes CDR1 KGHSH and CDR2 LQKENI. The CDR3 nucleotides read TGTGCCAGCTCACCATGGCCGGGGGAGGCAGAGACCCAGTACTTC. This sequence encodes CASSPWPGEAETQYF.

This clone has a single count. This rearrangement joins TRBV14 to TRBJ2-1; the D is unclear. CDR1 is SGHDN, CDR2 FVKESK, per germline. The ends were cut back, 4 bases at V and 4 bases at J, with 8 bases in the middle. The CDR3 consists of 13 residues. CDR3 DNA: TGTGCCAGCAGCCTTCTCGGGTACAATGAGCAGTTCTTC. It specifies CASSLLGYNEQFF.

The DNA of the CDR3 is TGTGCCAGCAGCTTAGTCCAAAAAGGGGCCTCTGGAAACACCATATATTTT. Its protein is CASSLVQKGASGNTIYF. V is TRBV7-8 and J is TRBJ1-3, with a tentative D call TRBD1 (5 bases). The CDR3 runs 17 residues. Germline V CDR1 and CDR2: SGHVS, FQNEAQ. With 1 base removed from V and 0 bases from J, the gap between germline ends came to 13 bases.